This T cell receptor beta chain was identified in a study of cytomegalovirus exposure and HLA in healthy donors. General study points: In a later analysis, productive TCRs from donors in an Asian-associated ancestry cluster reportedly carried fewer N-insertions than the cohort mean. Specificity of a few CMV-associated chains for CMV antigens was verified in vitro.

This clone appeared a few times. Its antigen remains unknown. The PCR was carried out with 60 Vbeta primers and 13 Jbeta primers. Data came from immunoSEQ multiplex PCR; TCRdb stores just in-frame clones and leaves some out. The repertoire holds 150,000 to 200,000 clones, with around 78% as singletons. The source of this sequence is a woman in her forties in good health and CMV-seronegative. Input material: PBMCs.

The CDR3 nucleotides read TGTGCCAGCAGCTTAAGGGGACTTAACAATGAGCAGTTCTTC. This gives the protein CASSLRGLNNEQFF. This chain uses TRBV7-3 with TRBJ2-1; the D gene is possibly TRBD2 (6 bases). The CDR3 sequence is 14 residues long. CDR1 is SGHTA, CDR2 FQGTGA, per germline. With 1 base removed from V and 5 bases from J, the gap between germline ends came to 9 bases.